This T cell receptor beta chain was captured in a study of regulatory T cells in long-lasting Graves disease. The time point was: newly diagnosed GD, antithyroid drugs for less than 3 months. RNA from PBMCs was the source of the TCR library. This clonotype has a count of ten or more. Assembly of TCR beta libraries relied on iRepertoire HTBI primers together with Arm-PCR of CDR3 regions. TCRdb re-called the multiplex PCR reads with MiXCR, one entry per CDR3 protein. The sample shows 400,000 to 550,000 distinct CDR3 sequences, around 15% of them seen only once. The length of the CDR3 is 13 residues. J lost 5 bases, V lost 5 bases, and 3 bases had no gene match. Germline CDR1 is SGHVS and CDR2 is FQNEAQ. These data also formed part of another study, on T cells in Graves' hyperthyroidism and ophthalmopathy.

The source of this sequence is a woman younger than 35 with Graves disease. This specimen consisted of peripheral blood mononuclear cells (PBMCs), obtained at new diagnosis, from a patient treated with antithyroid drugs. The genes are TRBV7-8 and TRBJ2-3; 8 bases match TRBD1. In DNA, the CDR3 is TGTGCCAGCAGCATGGACAGGGAAGATACGCAGTATTTT. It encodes CASSMDREDTQYF.